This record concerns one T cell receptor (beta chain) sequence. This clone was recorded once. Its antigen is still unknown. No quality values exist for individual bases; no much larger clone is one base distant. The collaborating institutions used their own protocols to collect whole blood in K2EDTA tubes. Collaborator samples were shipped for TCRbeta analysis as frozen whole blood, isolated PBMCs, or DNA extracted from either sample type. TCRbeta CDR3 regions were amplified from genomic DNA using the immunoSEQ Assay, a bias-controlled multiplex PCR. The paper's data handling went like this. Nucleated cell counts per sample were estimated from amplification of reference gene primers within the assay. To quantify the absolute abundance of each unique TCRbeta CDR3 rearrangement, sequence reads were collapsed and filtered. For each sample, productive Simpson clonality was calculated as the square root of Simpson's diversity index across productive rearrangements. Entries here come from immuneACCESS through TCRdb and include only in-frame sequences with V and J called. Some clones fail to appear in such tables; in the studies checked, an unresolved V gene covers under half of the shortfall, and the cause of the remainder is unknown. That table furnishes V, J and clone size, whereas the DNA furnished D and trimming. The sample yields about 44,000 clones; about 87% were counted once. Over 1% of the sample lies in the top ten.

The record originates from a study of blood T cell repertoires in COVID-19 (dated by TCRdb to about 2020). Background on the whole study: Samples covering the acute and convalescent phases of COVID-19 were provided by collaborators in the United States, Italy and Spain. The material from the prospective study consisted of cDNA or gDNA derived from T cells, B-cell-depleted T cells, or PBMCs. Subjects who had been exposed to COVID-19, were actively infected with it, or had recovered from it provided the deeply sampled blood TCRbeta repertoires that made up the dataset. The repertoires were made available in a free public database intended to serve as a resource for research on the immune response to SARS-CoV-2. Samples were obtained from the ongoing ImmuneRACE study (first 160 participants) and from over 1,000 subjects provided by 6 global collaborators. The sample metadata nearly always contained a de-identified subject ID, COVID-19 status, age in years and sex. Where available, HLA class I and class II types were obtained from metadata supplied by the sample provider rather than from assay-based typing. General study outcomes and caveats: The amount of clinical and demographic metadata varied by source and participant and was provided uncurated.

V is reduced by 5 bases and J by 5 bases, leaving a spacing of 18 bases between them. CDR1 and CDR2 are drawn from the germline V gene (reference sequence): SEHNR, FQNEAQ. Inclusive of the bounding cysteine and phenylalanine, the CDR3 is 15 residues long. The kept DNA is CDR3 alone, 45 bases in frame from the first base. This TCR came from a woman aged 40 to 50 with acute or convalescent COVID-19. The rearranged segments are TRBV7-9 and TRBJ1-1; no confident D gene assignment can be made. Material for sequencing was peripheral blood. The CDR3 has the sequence CASSPRRELWTEAFF. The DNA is TGTGCCAGCAGCCCACGGAGGGAGCTTTGGACTGAAGCTTTCTTT.